Following are 2 T cell receptor beta chains from one sample sequenced in a study of blood T cells in healthy people across ages. PCR was performed a second time for about 7 to 11 cycles using a sample-barcoded 5' primer and a J-beta primer mix. TCRdb ran MiXCR on the 5' RACE reads and lists one entry per CDR3 protein. The sample gives 250,000 to 300,000 distinct CDR3 sequences, around 27% of which show up once; 29% is in the top ten. Sequencing was carried out using blood. These TCRs come from a woman in her 70s in good health.

V and J are TRBV7-2 and TRBJ1-1; 8 bases map to TRBD1. The CDR3 contains 17 residues. The ends lost 2 bases at V and 1 base at J; junction bases unmatched: 9. Germline assignment: CDR1 SGHTA and CDR2 FQGNSA. CDR3 sequence reads: CASSLHGTGVGNTEAFF. The CDR3 DNA is TGTGCCAGCAGCTTACATGGGACAGGTGTGGGGAACACTGAAGCTTTCTTT.

The chain recombines TRBV6-6 with TRBJ2-1; D call uncertain. The germline V and J ends were trimmed by 1 base and 4 bases, with 8 bases remaining between them. The CDR3 sequence is 14 residues long. Germline CDR1 MNHNY, CDR2 SVGAGI (reference sequence). As DNA, the CDR3 is TGTGCCAGCAGTTACTTGGTAGCTTACAATGAGCAGTTCTTC. Translated: CASSYLVAYNEQFF.